This T cell receptor (beta chain) was documented in a study of brain T cells in children with intractable seizures. Findings and caveats of the study: Pre-surgery blood may have been undersampled, hiding some clones. Only CDR3 sequence similarity suggested viral specificity, without known HCMV serostatus.

Trimming at V came to 3 bases and at J to 10 bases, leaving 15 bases not matched to a gene. Germline CDR1 and CDR2: MNHEY and SMNVEV (reference sequence). The CDR3 consists of 17 residues. Only cases whose brain tissue showed the highest T cell transcript signatures were sequenced. At least one anti-epileptic drug was given before surgery. TCRdb's table, derived via immunoSEQ multiplex PCR, lists solely in-frame clones and lacks some. The table shows 110,000 or so clones, with under 95% occurring only once. Concerning this clone itself: Its target is not known.

The clonotype comes from a boy in the first two years of life with hemimegalencephaly and intractable seizures. The specimen comprised peripheral blood, sampled at surgery. The rearrangement uses TRBV27 and TRBJ1-4; 9 bases fit TRBD1. The CDR3 nucleotides are TGTGCCAGCAGTTTTCTCTCCCCCGGGACAGGGCGGGGAAAACTGTTTTTT. Translating it yields CASSFLSPGTGRGKLFF.